This is a list of T cell receptor beta chains from one sample in a study of T-cell reconstitution after alpha-beta-depleted transplantation in children. TCRdb passed the PCR reads through MiXCR, listing each CDR3 protein once. The table includes tens of thousands of distinct CDR3 sequences, 5.5% to 7.5% detected once. The sequenced sample was PBMCs, mostly from graft donor cells, obtained 60 days after TCRalphabeta/CD19-depleted stem cell transplant. The receptors were gathered from a female patient aged 2-15 years who had a stem cell transplant for aplastic anemia, so the T cells may come from the graft donor. Each CDR3 is given with its conserved first and last residue. A D gene is named only where the DNA matches it firmly. Expanded clones get a size class; other rows say once, few or many, or leave the size out.

many	TRBV3-1	TRBJ2-1	TRBD1	TGTGCCAGCAGCCACAGGGGGCCCCTCTACAATGAGCAGTTCTTC	CASSHRGPLYNEQFF
few	TRBV7-9	TRBJ1-1	-	TGTGCCAGCAGCTTTCTCGGGGGGCCATACACTGAAGCTTTCTTT	CASSFLGGPYTEAFF
many	TRBV9	TRBJ2-3	-	TGTGCCAGCAGCTCCTCTGGGAGAGCAGATACGCAGTATTTT	CASSSSGRADTQYF
many	TRBV6-5	TRBJ1-1	-	TGTGCCAGCAGCCCTAGACAGAGCAGTGAAGCTTTCTTT	CASSPRQSSEAFF
many	TRBV12-3/TRBV12-4	TRBJ2-2	-	TGTGCCAGCAGGACCGGATCCAACGGGGAGCTGTTTTTT	CASRTGSNGELFF
few	TRBV28	TRBJ1-5	-	TGTGCCAGCAGATTCGAAGCTCATCAGCCCCAGCATTTT	CASRFEAHQPQHF
many	TRBV5-5	TRBJ1-5	-	TGTGCCAGCAGCATCCTACAGGTGATTAATCAGCCCCAGCATTTT	CASSILQVINQPQHF
-	TRBV10-3	TRBJ2-7	TRBD1	TGTGCCATCAGTGGCTGGGGACAGGGGAAAAATTACGAGCAGTACTTC	CAISGWGQGKNYEQYF
many	TRBV25-1	TRBJ2-3	-	TGTGCCAGCACAGGGGATCTATTTAGCACAGATACGCAGTATTTT	CASTGDLFSTDTQYF
many	TRBV3-1	TRBJ1-4	TRBD1	TGTGCCAGCAGCCAACTACAGGGGATAAATGAAAAACTGTTTTTT	CASSQLQGINEKLFF
many	TRBV20-1	TRBJ2-2	-	TGCAGTGCACCCGACCCCAACACCGGGGAGCTGTTTTTT	CSAPDPNTGELFF
many	TRBV7-8	TRBJ1-5	-	TGTGCCAGCTCTTATCCGGAGCAGCCCCAGCATTTT	CASSYPEQPQHF
many	TRBV18	TRBJ1-5	-	TGTGCCAGCTCACAGGAGATGTATAGCAATCAGCCCCAGCATTTT	CASSQEMYSNQPQHF
many	TRBV12-3/TRBV12-4	TRBJ2-3	TRBD2	TGTGCCAGCAGTGCCTACCCGGGGCGGGGGGCCTCTAGCACAGATACGCAGTATTTT	CASSAYPGRGASSTDTQYF
many	TRBV28	TRBJ2-1	-	TGTGCCAGCACGCCTCCCGGCTTACAATATGAGCAGTTCTTC	CASTPPGLQYEQFF
-	TRBV5-1	TRBJ1-1	TRBD1	TGCGCCAGCAGCTCCGGACAGGGTCGGAGATACACTGAAGCTTTCTTT	CASSSGQGRRYTEAFF
many	TRBV12-3/TRBV12-4	TRBJ2-4	TRBD1	TGTGCCAGCAGTTTAAATGAAGCCTCGGACAGGCCGTACTTC	CASSLNEASDRPYF
many	TRBV6-2/TRBV6-3	TRBJ2-7	TRBD1	TGTGCCAGCCAGTCGGGACAGGGAGTCTACGAGCAGTACTTC	CASQSGQGVYEQYF